The rows below give T cell receptor beta chains drawn from one sample of a study of regulatory T cells in long-lasting Graves disease. Each CDR3 protein is one row after TCRdb ran MiXCR on the multiplex PCR reads. The table records roughly 420,000 distinct CDR3 sequences, approximately 14% of them present only once. Another study also made use of these data, one on T cells in Graves' hyperthyroidism and ophthalmopathy.

The sample was peripheral blood mononuclear cells (PBMCs), taken at new diagnosis, from a patient treated with antithyroid drugs. The receptors here all came from a woman aged 45-65 years with Graves disease. Both conserved end residues are part of each CDR3. Each record gives: CDR3 DNA, CDR3 protein, clone size, J gene, V gene, D gene. A D gene is named only where the DNA matches it firmly. Size is stated for part of the rows, as once, few or many counts, or as a class when the clone is expanded.

TGTGCCAGCAGCCAAGAAACCGGTTACGAGCAGTACTTC,CASSQETGYEQYF,many,TRBJ2-7,TRBV3-1,-
TGTGCCAGCAGCGCTGGGACTAGCGCAGATACGCAGTATTTT,CASSAGTSADTQYF,many,TRBJ2-3,TRBV3-1,TRBD2
TGTGCCAGCAGCTCCCGGTGGACGGACACAGATACGCAGTATTTT,CASSSRWTDTDTQYF,many,TRBJ2-3,TRBV7-9,-
TGTGCCATCAGTGGGGACATCTTCTATGGCTACACCTTC,CAISGDIFYGYTF,many,TRBJ1-2,TRBV10-3,-
TGTGCCAGCAGTTTTGCCGGCCTAGGAAGGGGGGACCAAGAGACCCAGTACTTC,CASSFAGLGRGDQETQYF,many,TRBJ2-5,TRBV27,-
TGTGCCAGCAACACGGGACAGGGGTACGAGCAGTACTTC,CASNTGQGYEQYF,many,TRBJ2-7,TRBV6-1,TRBD1
TGTGCCAGCAAACCGGGACAATGGAACACTGAAGCTTTCTTT,CASKPGQWNTEAFF,many,TRBJ1-1,TRBV28,-
TGTGCCAGCAGCAAGACAGGGGAGGAGGACTTCTATGGCTACACCTTC,CASSKTGEEDFYGYTF,many,TRBJ1-2,TRBV9,TRBD1
TGTGCCACTAGTTCCGCGGGAGTGGAGGGTGAGCAGTTCTTC,CATSSAGVEGEQFF,many,TRBJ2-1,TRBV2,TRBD2
TGTGCCAGCAGCCCTCGTCTCGGGACTAGACGTGTCGGTGAGCAGTTCTTC,CASSPRLGTRRVGEQFF,many,TRBJ2-1,TRBV7-9,TRBD2
TGTGCCAGCAGCGCGGGACTAGCGGGAGGATTTTCCTACAATGAGCAGTTCTTC,CASSAGLAGGFSYNEQFF,-,TRBJ2-1,TRBV3-1,TRBD2
TGTGCCAGCAGCTTTGACACACAGGGGCTCGGTGGCTACACCTTC,CASSFDTQGLGGYTF,many,TRBJ1-2,TRBV5-5,TRBD1
TGTGCCAGCTCACCATCGGGGGTATCCGGCAATGAGCAGTTCTTC,CASSPSGVSGNEQFF,few,TRBJ2-1,TRBV18,-
TGTGCCAGCAGTTACTCGGTCGACTATGGCTACACCTTC,CASSYSVDYGYTF,many,TRBJ1-2,TRBV6-5,-
TGTGCCAGCAGCCAAACTAGCGCTGATACGAAGCAGTACTTC,CASSQTSADTKQYF,-,TRBJ2-7,TRBV28,TRBD2
TGTGCCACCAGTGATTTCAGGGGCTACGAGCAGTACTTC,CATSDFRGYEQYF,-,TRBJ2-7,TRBV24-1,-
TGCGCCAGCACCTTCAGTCCCGACGGAGAGACCCAGTACTTC,CASTFSPDGETQYF,few,TRBJ2-5,TRBV5-1,-
TGTGCCAGCTCACCAATCAACGCGGGGAACACTGAAGCTTTCTTT,CASSPINAGNTEAFF,many,TRBJ1-1,TRBV18,-
TGTGCCAGCAGCTTAGTAGGGCCACGGGATGAAGCTTTCTTT,CASSLVGPRDEAFF,many,TRBJ1-1,TRBV7-2,-
TGTGCCAGATCAAGGCGAGACATCTCCTACGAGCAGTACTTC,CARSRRDISYEQYF,-,TRBJ2-7,TRBV19,-
TGCAGTGCTAGACCGGCGGAGAGCTCCTACGAGCAGTACTTC,CSARPAESSYEQYF,-,TRBJ2-7,TRBV20-1,-
TGTGCCAGCAGTTTATCGGGGGAAACTGGGGCCAACGTCCTGACTTTC,CASSLSGETGANVLTF,-,TRBJ2-6,TRBV27,-
TGTGCCAGCAGCGTAGCCAGTATCACAGATACGCAGTATTTT,CASSVASITDTQYF,few,TRBJ2-3,TRBV5-5,-
TGTGCCAGTACCGCCGGCAGGACCATGGATCAGCCCCAGCATTTT,CASTAGRTMDQPQHF,few,TRBJ1-5,TRBV19,-
TGTGCCAGCAGTTTTTGGCACGTCCTGACTTTC,CASSFWHVLTF,many,TRBJ2-6,TRBV28,-
TGTGCCAGCAAGGATATGGCCGGGGCTTTCTTT,CASKDMAGAFF,many,TRBJ1-1,TRBV2,-
TGTGCCAGCAGTGAAGCTAGCGGGAGGCCGAATGAGCAGTTCTTC,CASSEASGRPNEQFF,-,TRBJ2-1,TRBV7-9,TRBD2
TGCGCCAGCAGCCCTACGACAACCGAGGTCGCGCAGTATTTT,CASSPTTTEVAQYF,few,TRBJ2-3,TRBV4-1,-
TGTGCCAGTAGTTCCAGCGGGGGTGCTGAAGCTTTCTTT,CASSSSGGAEAFF,-,TRBJ1-1,TRBV19,-
TGTGCCAGCTCACTTGGGGGGAACGAGCAGTACTTC,CASSLGGNEQYF,many,TRBJ2-7,TRBV18,-
TGCGCCAGCAGCTTTGACAGAGGGGAGCTGTTTTTT,CASSFDRGELFF,many,TRBJ2-2,TRBV5-1,-
TGTGCCAGCAGTTTGGATCAGGGCACGGGCGGGGAGCTGTTTTTT,CASSLDQGTGGELFF,-,TRBJ2-2,TRBV12-3/TRBV12-4,-
TGTGCCAGCAGCCCAGGGATTGGGGAGACCCAGTACTTC,CASSPGIGETQYF,many,TRBJ2-5,TRBV11-3,-
TGTGCCAGCAGTTCTGGGTGGGACGAGCAGTACTTC,CASSSGWDEQYF,many,TRBJ2-7,TRBV28,-
TGCGCCAGCAGCCAATACGGGGGGGGAGAGACCCAGTACTTC,CASSQYGGGETQYF,-,TRBJ2-5,TRBV4-1,TRBD2
TGTGCCAGCAGCTTGAGCGGGCCCGCTAGCACAGATACGCAGTATTTT,CASSLSGPASTDTQYF,many,TRBJ2-3,TRBV11-3,-
TGTGCCAGCAGTGAAGCGGCAGGGACAGGGACCCAGTACTTC,CASSEAAGTGTQYF,-,TRBJ2-5,TRBV6-2/TRBV6-3,TRBD1
TGTGCCAGCAGTTTATCACTAGCGGGACACCGCACAGATACGCAGTATTTT,CASSLSLAGHRTDTQYF,many,TRBJ2-3,TRBV27,TRBD2
TGTGCCACCAGGACCCACGGGGGCACAGATACGCAGTATTTT,CATRTHGGTDTQYF,many,TRBJ2-3,TRBV15,-
TGTGCCAGCAGCTCAACGGTGAAACAGGGCGCTCCTTTGTACGAGCAGTACTTC,CASSSTVKQGAPLYEQYF,many,TRBJ2-7,TRBV7-6,-
TGTGCCAGCAGTGAGGACAGCTCTGGGGCCAACGTCCTGACTTTC,CASSEDSSGANVLTF,many,TRBJ2-6,TRBV28,-
TGTGCCAGCAGCCAAGACGGGATGAGCAATCAGCCCCAGCATTTT,CASSQDGMSNQPQHF,-,TRBJ1-5,TRBV3-1,-
TGCAGTGCTGGGGGACTAGCGGAGCCCGCCTACGAGCAGTACTTC,CSAGGLAEPAYEQYF,many,TRBJ2-7,TRBV20-1,TRBD2
TGTGCCAGCAGCTTGACTAGCGGGAGGGTCACCGGGGAGCTGTTTTTT,CASSLTSGRVTGELFF,many,TRBJ2-2,TRBV7-2,TRBD2
TGTGCCAGCGAGTGGGCGGGAGGGCCAGATACGCAGTATTTT,CASEWAGGPDTQYF,many,TRBJ2-3,TRBV30,TRBD2
TGTGCCAGCAGTGACTACCGAACTAGCGGGGTCACAGGTACGCAGTATTTT,CASSDYRTSGVTGTQYF,-,TRBJ2-3,TRBV6-4,TRBD2
TGTGCCAGTAGTGCAAAACAGGGGGCGCAGGGTGAGCAGTTCTTC,CASSAKQGAQGEQFF,few,TRBJ2-1,TRBV19,TRBD1
TGTGCCAGTATCCCGTCCGGGACAGCAAATTCACCCCTCCACTTT,CASIPSGTANSPLHF,-,TRBJ1-6,TRBV19,TRBD1
TGCGCCAGCACCTGGAGTCTGGGCGGGGAGCTGTTTTTT,CASTWSLGGELFF,-,TRBJ2-2,TRBV5-1,-
TGCAGTGCTACCATACAGGGGGCCGGCAATCAGCCCCAGCATTTT,CSATIQGAGNQPQHF,many,TRBJ1-5,TRBV20-1,TRBD1
TGTGCCTGGAGTACTTCGGAGACCCAGTACTTC,CAWSTSETQYF,-,TRBJ2-5,TRBV30,-
TGTGCCAGCAAACGAGAGGGAGGTCCCTACAATGAGCAGTTCTTC,CASKREGGPYNEQFF,many,TRBJ2-1,TRBV2,-
TGTGCCAGCAGTGACGTTACAGGGTCCCTCGGCTGGGGCTCCTACGAGCAGTACTTC,CASSDVTGSLGWGSYEQYF,many,TRBJ2-7,TRBV6-1,-
TGTGCCTGGAGCAGCGGACTAGCGGGAGTTGGAGAGACCCAGTACTTC,CAWSSGLAGVGETQYF,many,TRBJ2-5,TRBV30,TRBD2